The T cell receptor beta chain described here comes from a study of blood T cell repertoires in COVID-19. Study background: COVID-19 samples from acute and convalescent phases originated in the United States, Italy and Spain. Sources were T cells, B-cell-depleted T cells, or PBMCs; the material itself was cDNA or gDNA.

The CDR3 runs to 11 residues. Trimming cost V 8 bases and J 6 bases, with 10 bases left between them. Germline loops: CDR1 MDHEN, CDR2 SYDVKM. In the study's own analysis: Counts of nucleated cells, estimated from reference gene primer amplification, were obtained. The method was immunoSEQ multiplex PCR; TCRdb's version includes in-frame clones alone and lacks a portion of them. Clonal size and the V and J genes are those of that table, whereas D and trimming came from the DNA. This table holds 45,000 to 55,000 clones, roughly 85% found once. V is TRBV28 and J is TRBJ1-2; no firm D call. The sequenced sample consisted of peripheral blood. The receptor was derived from a human donor in a cohort sampled during active COVID-19. The CDR3 here is CASAPQDGYTF. The DNA of the CDR3 is TGTGCCAGCGCCCCCCAGGATGGCTACACCTTC.